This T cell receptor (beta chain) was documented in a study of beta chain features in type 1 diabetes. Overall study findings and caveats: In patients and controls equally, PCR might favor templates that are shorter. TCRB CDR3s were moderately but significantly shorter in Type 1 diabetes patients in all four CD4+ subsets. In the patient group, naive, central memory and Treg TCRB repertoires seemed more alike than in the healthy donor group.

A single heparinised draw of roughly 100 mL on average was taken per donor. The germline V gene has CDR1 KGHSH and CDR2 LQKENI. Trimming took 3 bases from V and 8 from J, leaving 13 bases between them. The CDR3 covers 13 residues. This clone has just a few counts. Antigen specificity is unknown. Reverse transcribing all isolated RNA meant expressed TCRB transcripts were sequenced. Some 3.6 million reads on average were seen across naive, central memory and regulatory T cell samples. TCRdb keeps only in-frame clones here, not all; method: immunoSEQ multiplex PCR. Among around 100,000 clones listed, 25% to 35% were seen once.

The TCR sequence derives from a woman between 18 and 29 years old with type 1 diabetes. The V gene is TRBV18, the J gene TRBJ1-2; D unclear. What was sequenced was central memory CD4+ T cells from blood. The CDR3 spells CASSPEQSGGYTF. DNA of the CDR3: TGTGCCAGCTCACCCGAGCAGTCCGGGGGCTACACCTTC.